The T cell receptor beta chain under discussion was sequenced for a study of blood T cell repertoires in COVID-19. As processed by the authors: Reference gene primer amplification gave nucleated cell count estimates. TCRdb keeps only in-frame clones here, not all; method: immunoSEQ multiplex PCR. V and J calls and clone size are copied from that table; D and trimming were computed from the DNA. The table includes roughly 60,000 clones, over 75% detected once. The CDR3 totals 17 residues. Germline assignment: CDR1 SEHNR and CDR2 FQNEAQ (reference sequence). Trimming took 3 bases from V and 8 from J, leaving 20 bases between them.

Source material: peripheral blood. V gene TRBV7-9 combines with J gene TRBJ2-6; the D gene is possibly TRBD1 (5 bases). This receptor was taken from a middle-aged man with active COVID-19. The CDR3 nucleotides read TGTGCCAGCAGCTTTTCTTCTTCAAGGGGTTCCCCCAACGTCCTGACTTTC. As protein: CASSFSSSRGSPNVLTF.